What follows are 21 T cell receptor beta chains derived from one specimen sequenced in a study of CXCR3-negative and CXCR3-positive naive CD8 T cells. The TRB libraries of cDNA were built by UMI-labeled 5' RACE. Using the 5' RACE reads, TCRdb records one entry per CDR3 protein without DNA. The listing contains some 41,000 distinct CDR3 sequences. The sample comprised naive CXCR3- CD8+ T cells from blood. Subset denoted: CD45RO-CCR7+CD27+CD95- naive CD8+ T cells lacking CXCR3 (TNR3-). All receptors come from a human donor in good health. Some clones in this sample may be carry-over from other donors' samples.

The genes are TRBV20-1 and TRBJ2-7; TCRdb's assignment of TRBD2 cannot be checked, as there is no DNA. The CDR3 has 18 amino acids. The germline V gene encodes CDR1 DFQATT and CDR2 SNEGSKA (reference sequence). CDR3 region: CSAPGTSGTTGSSYEQYF.

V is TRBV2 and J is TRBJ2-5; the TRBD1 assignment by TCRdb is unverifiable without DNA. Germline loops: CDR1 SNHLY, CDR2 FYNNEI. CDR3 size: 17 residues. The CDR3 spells CASSELPRTGLRETQYF.

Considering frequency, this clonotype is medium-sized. The CDR3 is CASSQEGGETQYF. The V and J genes are TRBV4-3 and TRBJ2-5; TCRdb calls TRBD1, which cannot be checked without DNA. Germline loops: CDR1 LGHNA, CDR2 YSLEER. This CDR3 is 13 amino acids long.

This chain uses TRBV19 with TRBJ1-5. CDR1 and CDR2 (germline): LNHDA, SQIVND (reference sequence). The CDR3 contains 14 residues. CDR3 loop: CATNPGGSNQPQHF.

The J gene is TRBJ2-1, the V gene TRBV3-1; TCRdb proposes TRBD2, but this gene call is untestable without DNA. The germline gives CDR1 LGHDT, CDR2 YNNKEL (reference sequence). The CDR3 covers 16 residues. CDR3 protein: CASSQLAGSSYNEQFF.

The CDR3 protein is CAWSVREALNTEAFF. The J gene is TRBJ1-1, the V gene TRBV30. The CDR3 contains 15 residues. In germline, CDR1 is GTSNPN, CDR2 SVGIG (reference sequence).

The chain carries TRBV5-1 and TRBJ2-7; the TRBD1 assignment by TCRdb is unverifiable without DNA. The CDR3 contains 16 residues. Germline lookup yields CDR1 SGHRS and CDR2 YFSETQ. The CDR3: CASSLAVGVARGEQYF.

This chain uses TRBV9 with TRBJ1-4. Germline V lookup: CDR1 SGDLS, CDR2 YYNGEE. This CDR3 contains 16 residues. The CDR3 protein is CASSGGRAATNEKLFF.

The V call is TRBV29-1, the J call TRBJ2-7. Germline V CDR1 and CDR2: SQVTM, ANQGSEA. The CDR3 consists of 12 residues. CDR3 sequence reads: CSVEDSFYEQYF.

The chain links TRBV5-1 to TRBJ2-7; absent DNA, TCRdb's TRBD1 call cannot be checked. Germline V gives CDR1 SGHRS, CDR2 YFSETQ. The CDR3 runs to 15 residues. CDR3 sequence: CASSPRTGVLYEQYF.

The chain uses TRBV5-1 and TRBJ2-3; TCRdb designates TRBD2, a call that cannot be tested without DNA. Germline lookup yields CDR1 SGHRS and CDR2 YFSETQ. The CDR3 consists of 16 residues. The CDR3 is CASSFGLVSLTDTQYF.

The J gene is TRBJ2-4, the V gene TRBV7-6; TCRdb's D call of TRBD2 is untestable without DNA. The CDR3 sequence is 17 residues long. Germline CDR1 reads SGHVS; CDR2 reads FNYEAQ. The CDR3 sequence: CASSGLAGGPNGNIQYF.

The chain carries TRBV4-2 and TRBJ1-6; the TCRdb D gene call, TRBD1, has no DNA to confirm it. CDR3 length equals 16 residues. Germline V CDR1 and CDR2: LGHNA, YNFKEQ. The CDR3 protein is CASSQPGTGGFSPLHF.

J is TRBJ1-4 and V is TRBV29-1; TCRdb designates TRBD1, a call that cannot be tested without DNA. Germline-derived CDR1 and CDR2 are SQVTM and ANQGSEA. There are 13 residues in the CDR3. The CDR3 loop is CSVEATRDEKLFF.

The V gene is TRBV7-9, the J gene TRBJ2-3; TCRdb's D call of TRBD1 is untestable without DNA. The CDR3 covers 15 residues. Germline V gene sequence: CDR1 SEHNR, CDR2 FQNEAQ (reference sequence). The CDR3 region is CASSSTGAPGDTQYF.

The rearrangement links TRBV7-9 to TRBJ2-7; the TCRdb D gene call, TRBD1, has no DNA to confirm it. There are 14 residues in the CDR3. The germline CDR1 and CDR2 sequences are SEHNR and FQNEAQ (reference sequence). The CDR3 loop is CASSSTTGPYEQYF. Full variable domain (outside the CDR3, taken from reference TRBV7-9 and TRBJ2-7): DTGVSQNPRHKITKRGQNVTFRCDPISEHNRLYWYRQTLGQGPEFLTYFQNEAQLEKSRLLSDRFSAERPKGSFSTLEIQRTEQGDSAMYLCASSSTTGPYEQYFGPGTRLTVT.

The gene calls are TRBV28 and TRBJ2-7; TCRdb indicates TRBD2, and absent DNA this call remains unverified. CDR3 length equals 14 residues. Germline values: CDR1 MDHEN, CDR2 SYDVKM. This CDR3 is CASGKRGGSDEQYF.

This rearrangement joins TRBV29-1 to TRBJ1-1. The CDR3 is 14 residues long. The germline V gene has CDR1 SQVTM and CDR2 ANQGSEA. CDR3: CSVEGAILNTEAFF.

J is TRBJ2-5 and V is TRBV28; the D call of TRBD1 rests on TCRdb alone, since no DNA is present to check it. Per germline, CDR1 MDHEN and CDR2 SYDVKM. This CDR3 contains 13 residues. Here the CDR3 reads CATYGAGVRTQYF. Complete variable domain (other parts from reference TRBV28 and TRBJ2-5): DVKVTQSSRYLVKRTGEKVFLECVQDMDHENMFWYRQDPGLGLRLIYFSYDVKMKEKGDIPEGYSVSREKKERFSLILESASTNQTSMYLCATYGAGVRTQYFGPGTRLLVL.

CDR3 region: CSADYPPMSYEQYF. The chain combines TRBV20-1 with TRBJ2-7; TCRdb selects TRBD2, and the lack of DNA leaves this call unchecked. The CDR3 length is 14 residues. Germline assignment: CDR1 DFQATT and CDR2 SNEGSKA (reference sequence).

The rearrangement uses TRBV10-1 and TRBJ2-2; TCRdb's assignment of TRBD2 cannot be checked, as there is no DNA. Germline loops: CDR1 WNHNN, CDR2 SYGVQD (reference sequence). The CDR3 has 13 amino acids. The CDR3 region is CASTRGGDRELFF.